A selection of T cell receptor beta chains follows, all from one sample in a study of cytomegalovirus exposure and HLA in healthy donors. Generated by immunoSEQ multiplex PCR, the TCRdb table keeps only in-frame clones and is missing some. The data show about 160,000 clones, around 84% seen once. Sequenced material: PBMCs. Every receptor here comes from a man younger than 35 in good health and CMV-seronegative. Each CDR3 is given with its conserved first and last residue. A D gene is named only where the DNA matches it firmly. A row's size may be missing; if present it is once, few, many or a size class.

>.|TRBV28|TRBJ2-2|.
TGTGCCAGCAGTTTGACAAACACCGGGGAGCTGTTTTTT
CASSLTNTGELFF
>TRBD1|TRBV7-9|TRBJ2-5|.
TGTGCCAGCACCGCCCGGGACAGACAAGAGACCCAGTACTTC
CASTARDRQETQYF
>.|TRBV5-4|TRBJ2-7|.
TGTGCCAGCAGCTTGGGATCGAGGCCCTACGAGCAGTACTTC
CASSLGSRPYEQYF
>TRBD1|TRBV9|TRBJ1-6|.
TGTGCCAGCAGCCAAAAGGACAGGGGGAAGAATTCACCCCTCCACTTT
CASSQKDRGKNSPLHF
>.|TRBV4-1|TRBJ2-5|few
TGCGCCAGCAGCCAACGCGGGGCACAAGAGACCCAGTACTTC
CASSQRGAQETQYF
>TRBD1|TRBV7-3|TRBJ1-6|.
TGTGCCAGCAGTTGGGACAGGAATTCACCCCTCCACTTT
CASSWDRNSPLHF
>TRBD1|TRBV6-5|TRBJ2-5|.
TGTGCCAGCAGTTACTCGGGACAGGGTTTGGAGACCCAGTACTTC
CASSYSGQGLETQYF
>TRBD2|TRBV30|TRBJ2-3|.
TGTGCCTGGAGTGGGGGTTTCGACGGGGGGGCAGGAGATACGCAGTATTTT
CAWSGGFDGGAGDTQYF
>TRBD1|TRBV29-1|TRBJ1-2|.
TGCAGCGCCGGCGGGACAGGAGGGTATGGCTACACCTTC
CSAGGTGGYGYTF
>.|TRBV27|TRBJ1-5|few
TGTGCCAGCAGTTTTCTCGGGGGTAGCAATCAGCCCCAGCATTTT
CASSFLGGSNQPQHF
>TRBD1|TRBV5-4|TRBJ2-1|.
TGTGCCAGCAGCCCTGGACAGGGTGAACAGTTTGGGAATGAGCAGTTCTTC
CASSPGQGEQFGNEQFF
>.|TRBV4-1|TRBJ1-1|.
TGCGCCAGCAGCCAAGATCCGGGGGTGGGCACTGAAGCTTTCTTT
CASSQDPGVGTEAFF
>.|TRBV7-9|TRBJ1-1|.
TGTGCCAGCAGCCAGGCTCAGAATACTGAAGCTTTCTTT
CASSQAQNTEAFF
>.|TRBV6-1|TRBJ1-1|.
TGTGCCAGCAGGCGGGGGCTGGGCACTGAAGCTTTCTTT
CASRRGLGTEAFF
>TRBD1|TRBV6-5|TRBJ2-2|.
TGTGCCAGCAGTAGAGGGACAGGGAAGGCCGGGGAGCTGTTTTTT
CASSRGTGKAGELFF
>TRBD1|TRBV5-6|TRBJ1-6|.
TGTGCCAGCAGCTTGGGGTTGACAGGGTGGCATTCACCCCTCCACTTT
CASSLGLTGWHSPLHF
>.|TRBV30|TRBJ1-1|.
TGTGCCTGGAGTGTACTTGTGGGGGGATTGGGCGCGGACACTGAAGCTTTCTTT
CAWSVLVGGLGADTEAFF
>.|TRBV11-2|TRBJ2-1|.
TGTGCCAGCAGCTTTCTGAGGTCGCGGGATCGGGACTACAATGAGCAGTTCTTC
CASSFLRSRDRDYNEQFF
>.|TRBV7-9|TRBJ1-4|.
TGTGCCAGCAGGGCATCGGGGGCTAATGAAAAACTGTTTTTT
CASRASGANEKLFF
>.|TRBV5-4|TRBJ2-5|.
TGTGCCAGCACCACAGGGAGACAAGAGACCCAGTACTTC
CASTTGRQETQYF
>TRBD1|TRBV5-1|TRBJ2-5|.
TGCGCCAGCAGCTCCGGACAGGGTTTCGGAGAGACCCAGTACTTC
CASSSGQGFGETQYF
>TRBD1|TRBV23-1|TRBJ2-5|.
TGCGCCAGCAGTCCCTTTCGACAGCCCGGACAGGGGTCGGTCGAGACCCAGTACTTC
CASSPFRQPGQGSVETQYF
>.|TRBV7-3|TRBJ2-6|.
TGTGCCAGCAGCCCGACCGGGACATACAACGTCCTGACTTTC
CASSPTGTYNVLTF
>TRBD1|TRBV6-1|TRBJ2-2|.
TGTGCCTCCCAACTGTCGACAGGGTTCACCGGGGAGCTGTTTTTT
CASQLSTGFTGELFF
>.|TRBV10-3|TRBJ1-2|.
TGTGCCATCAGTGAGGCGGCAACGGGCTATGGCTACACCTTC
CAISEAATGYGYTF
>TRBD2|TRBV7-2|TRBJ2-1|.
TGTGCCAGCAGCCCCCAAATAAAGACTAGCGGGAGTGATGAGCAGTTCTTC
CASSPQIKTSGSDEQFF
>.|TRBV19|TRBJ1-5|.
TGTGCCAGCCAAACCGGGACTCGGAATCAGCCCCAGCATTTT
CASQTGTRNQPQHF
>.|TRBV27|TRBJ1-2|.
TGTGCCAGCAGTTTAGGGGGGAAGGGGCCCTATGGCTACACCTTC
CASSLGGKGPYGYTF
>TRBD1|TRBV7-8|TRBJ1-1|.
TGTGCCAGCAGCCCAGGGGGTGGGAAAACTGAAGCTTTCTTT
CASSPGGGKTEAFF
>.|TRBV19|TRBJ2-1|.
TGTGCCAGTAGTATACTCAGGGCCCAAATTACAGCCAATGAGCAGTTCTTC
CASSILRAQITANEQFF
>TRBD1|TRBV2|TRBJ1-4|.
TGTGCCAGCAGGCCGGCAGGGGGCGCCGGGGAAAAACTGTTTTTT
CASRPAGGAGEKLFF
>TRBD1|TRBV28|TRBJ1-2|.
TGTGCCAGCAGCAAGACAGGGGCGCTGGGCTATGGCTACACCTTC
CASSKTGALGYGYTF
>TRBD1|TRBV27|TRBJ2-2|.
TGTGCCAGCAGTCAGGACAGGGGTGCCGGGGAGCTGTTTTTT
CASSQDRGAGELFF
>TRBD2|TRBV6-5|TRBJ2-1|.
TGTGCCAGCAGTTCACCGGGACTAGCGGGGATCCGCGAGCAGTTCTTC
CASSSPGLAGIREQFF
>.|TRBV9|TRBJ2-7|.
TGTGCCAGCAGCGGCGACAGTGCCTACGAGCAGTACTTC
CASSGDSAYEQYF
>TRBD2|TRBV4-1|TRBJ2-6|.
TGCGCCAGCAGCCAAGTCCTAGCGGGAGGGCCTGGGGCCAACGTCCTGACTTTC
CASSQVLAGGPGANVLTF
>.|TRBV7-9|TRBJ2-2|.
TGTGCCAGCAGCACCAACAGGGCTACGAACACCGGGGAGCTGTTTTTT
CASSTNRATNTGELFF
>.|TRBV5-1|TRBJ1-1|.
TGCGCCAGCAGCTTAACATTTTCAGGGGATCTCACTGAAGCTTTCTTT
CASSLTFSGDLTEAFF
>TRBD1|TRBV27|TRBJ1-2|.
TGTGCCAGCAGACGGGACAGGGTTGACGGCTACACCTTC
CASRRDRVDGYTF
>.|TRBV2|TRBJ1-5|.
TGTGCCAGCAGCGCCGGGACAACATACAATCAGCCCCAGCATTTT
CASSAGTTYNQPQHF
>TRBD1|TRBV29-1|TRBJ1-3|.
TGCAGCGTCGCCGGGACAGCGAGTGGGCACCCTGGAAACACCATATATTTT
CSVAGTASGHPGNTIYF
>.|TRBV6-5|TRBJ1-2|.
TGTGCCAGCAGCCCTTGGCGGGGCCCCTATGGCTACACCTTC
CASSPWRGPYGYTF
>.|TRBV4-3|TRBJ2-4|.
TGCGCCAGCAGCCAAGATCGGGTAGCAGGGAACATTCAGTACTTC
CASSQDRVAGNIQYF
>TRBD1|TRBV5-4|TRBJ1-2|.
TGTGCCAGCAGCAAGACCGGACAGGGGGGCAACTATGGCTACACCTTC
CASSKTGQGGNYGYTF
>TRBD2|TRBV11-1|TRBJ2-1|.
TGTGCCAGCAGCTTAGGGGGCGGGAGGGCCTTCGACGCCTACAATGAGCAGTTCTTC
CASSLGGGRAFDAYNEQFF
>TRBD2|TRBV27|TRBJ2-1|.
TGTGCCAGCAGTTGGGACGCTAGCGGTTTCAATGAGCAGTTCTTC
CASSWDASGFNEQFF
>.|TRBV19|TRBJ1-1|.
TGTGCCAGTAGGGTGACAGCGAACACTGAAGCTTTCTTT
CASRVTANTEAFF
>.|TRBV10-2|TRBJ2-6|few
TGCGCCAGCAGTGAGTCCGACACTGGGGCCAACGTCCTGACTTTC
CASSESDTGANVLTF
>.|TRBV30|TRBJ1-1|.
TGTGCCTGGGGACCGAGGGAGAACACTGAAGCTTTCTTT
CAWGPRENTEAFF
>.|TRBV2|TRBJ1-1|.
TGTGCCGGCAGGGGCGAGAACACTGAAGCTTTCTTT
CAGRGENTEAFF
>.|TRBV7-9|TRBJ1-2|once
TGTGCCAGCAGCGCGCCTCCCGGCAGGGGCTATGGCTACACCTTC
CASSAPPGRGYGYTF